The 29 T cell receptor beta chains given below trace back to one sample, sequenced in a study of cytomegalovirus exposure and HLA in healthy donors. Researchers ran the PCR with 60 Vbeta and 13 Jbeta primers. Sequenced by immunoSEQ multiplex PCR; TCRdb stores in-frame clones only, minus some. The profile covers more than 95,000 clones, with 64% appearing a single time and 3.2% taken by the ten largest. Input material: PBMCs. The receptors stem from a man between 60 and 70 years old in good health and CMV-seronegative.

This clone was detected a few times. The V gene is TRBV29-1, the J gene TRBJ2-1, with D possibly TRBD1 on 6 matching bases. Germline loops: CDR1 SQVTM, CDR2 ANQGSEA. The CDR3 consists of 14 residues. V dropped 5 bases and J dropped 6 bases, with 17 bases sitting between them. CDR3 loop: CSVLGATGPNEQFF. The CDR3 bases are TGCAGCGTTCTCGGCGCAACAGGGCCCAATGAGCAGTTCTTC.

The chain joins TRBV5-1 to TRBJ1-1; 7 nucleotides match TRBD1. CDR3 size: 14 residues. Trimming took 6 bases from V and 0 from J; bases not matched to a gene: 5. Looked up from germline, CDR1 is SGHRS and CDR2 is YFSETQ. The CDR3 is CASIQGPMNTEAFF. The CDR3, as DNA: TGCGCCAGCATACAGGGGCCCATGAACACTGAAGCTTTCTTT.

For the CDR3, the DNA is TGTGCCAGCTCACCAGTCCAGGGGGCCACCGGGGAGCTGTTTTTT. This gives the protein CASSPVQGATGELFF. The rearrangement links TRBV18 to TRBJ2-2, with 8 positions matching TRBD1. Trimming took 2 bases from V and 4 from J; bases not matched to a gene: 3. Germline V gene data show CDR1 as KGHSH and CDR2 as LQKENI. The CDR3 runs 15 residues.

The chain employs TRBV28 and TRBJ1-1; 8 bases line up with TRBD1. The V gene's germline CDR1 is MDHEN and CDR2 SYDVKM. The CDR3 runs 17 residues. The V and J ends lost 6 bases and 7 bases, in that order; junction bases with no gene match: 19. In DNA form, the CDR3 reads TGTGCCAGCAGCTTACCCCGGACAGGGTTTCTTTTCGGTGAAGCTTTCTTT. This translates into CASSLPRTGFLFGEAFF.

The chain recombines TRBV9 with TRBJ1-6, with 7 nucleotides matching TRBD1. Germline V CDR1 and CDR2: SGDLS, YYNGEE. The junction had 12 bases not matched to a gene; V was cut back by 4 bases and J by 5 bases. This CDR3 comprises 17 residues. The CDR3 reads CASSPHPGTANNSPLHF. The CDR3 DNA is TGTGCCAGCAGCCCTCACCCCGGGACAGCCAATAATTCACCCCTCCACTTT.

The gene calls are TRBV5-4 and TRBJ2-7, with no clear D. With 2 bases removed from V and 0 bases from J, the gap between germline ends came to 9 bases. Germline V gene data show CDR1 as SGHNT and CDR2 as YYREEE (reference sequence). The CDR3 has 14 amino acids. CDR3 region: CASSFGGFSYEQYF. The CDR3 DNA follows: TGTGCCAGCAGCTTTGGCGGTTTCTCCTACGAGCAGTACTTC.

In DNA, the CDR3 is TGTGCCAGCAGTTTAGTTGCTACTACGAATGAAAAACTGTTTTTT. Translation gives CASSLVATTNEKLFF. The V call is TRBV27, the J call TRBJ1-4; D not resolved. This CDR3 has 15 amino acids. V gave up 2 bases and J gave up 5 bases, with 12 bases separating them. Germline lookup yields CDR1 MNHEY and CDR2 SMNVEV (reference sequence). Full variable domain (remainder filled in from reference TRBV27 and TRBJ1-4): EAQVTQNPRYLITVTGKKLTVTCSQNMNHEYMSWYRQDPGLGLRQIYYSMNVEVTDKGDVPEGYKVSRKEKRNFPLILESPSPNQTSLYFCASSLVATTNEKLFFGSGTQLSVL.

The genes are TRBV7-9 and TRBJ1-5; the match to TRBD1 covers 7 bases. V trimming: 2 bases; J trimming: 0 bases; junction bases outside the gene matches: 1. This CDR3 spans 15 amino acids. The germline gives CDR1 SEHNR, CDR2 FQNEAQ (reference sequence). The CDR3 region is CASSLQGGSNQPQHF. The CDR3 nucleotides read TGTGCCAGCAGCTTACAGGGGGGTAGCAATCAGCCCCAGCATTTT.

In its sample, this clone was seen a few times. The CDR3 nucleotides read TGTGCCAGCTCCCTACTAGGGTACTCAGGTTCTAGTGGCTACACCTTC. It translates to CASSLLGYSGSSGYTF. This rearrangement joins TRBV18 to TRBJ1-2; D is undetermined. The CDR3 covers 16 residues. Trimming removed 6 bases from V and 7 bases from J, with 24 bases in between. Germline V CDR1 and CDR2: KGHSH, LQKENI.

The rearrangement uses TRBV11-2 and TRBJ2-7; maybe TRBD1 (6 bases). Trimming stripped 0 bases from V and 0 bases from J, with 15 bases between. The CDR3 has 17 amino acids. Germline CDR1 reads SGHAT; CDR2 reads FQNNGV. The CDR3 coding sequence is TGTGCCAGCAGCTTAGAGTTTGGACAGACGTACTCCTACGAGCAGTACTTC. Translation gives CASSLEFGQTYSYEQYF.

The chain has TRBV6-6 and TRBJ2-3; D might be TRBD1 (5 bases). There are 16 residues in the CDR3. Trimming pared 4 bases from V and 0 bases from J, leaving 14 bases between. In germline, CDR1 is MNHNY, CDR2 SVGAGI (reference sequence). CDR3 in amino acids: CASSWQKQGSTDTQYF. The CDR3 region has the DNA TGTGCCAGCAGTTGGCAAAAGCAGGGTAGCACAGATACGCAGTATTTT.

This clone has a single count. This chain joins TRBV7-3 and TRBJ1-2, with a weak D call TRBD1 (5 bases). This CDR3 is 13 amino acids long. CDR1 SGHTA and CDR2 FQGTGA come from the germline V gene. V dropped 6 bases and J dropped 5 bases, with 13 bases sitting between them. CDR3 protein: CASRIDSVYGYTF. The CDR3, as DNA: TGTGCCAGCAGAATAGACAGTGTATATGGCTACACCTTC.

The V gene is TRBV10-1, the J gene TRBJ2-7; the match to TRBD1 covers 11 bases. The CDR3 totals 16 residues. CDR1 is WNHNN, CDR2 SYGVQD, per germline (reference sequence). V lost 4 bases, J lost 6 bases, and 11 bases stayed unmatched. The CDR3 DNA reads as TGCGCCAGCAGTGTAACCGGGACAGGGGGTCCTTGCGAGCAGTACTTC. Protein: CASSVTGTGGPCEQYF.

This chain uses TRBV7-2 with TRBJ2-7; tentative D call: TRBD1 (5 bases). Germline V gene lookup returns CDR1 SGHTA and CDR2 FQGNSA. The length of the CDR3 is 14 residues. V lost 5 bases and J lost 5, with 16 bases in between. The CDR3 DNA is TGTGCCAGCAGCGTCGGTTCACAGGCTAACGAGCAGTACTTC. Translating gives CASSVGSQANEQYF.

The genes are TRBV11-2 and TRBJ2-7, with 8 bases identical to TRBD2. In germline, CDR1 is SGHAT, CDR2 FQNNGV. The CDR3 has 16 residues. Germline trimming cut 8 bases from V and 2 bases from J; bases unmatched to any gene: 14. CDR3 residues: CASRLQPGLVTYEQYF. The CDR3 region has the DNA TGTGCCAGCCGACTTCAACCGGGACTAGTGACCTACGAGCAGTACTTC.

This clone has more than one count but fewer than ten. The chain employs TRBV5-1 and TRBJ1-1, with D perhaps TRBD1 (6 bases). CDR1 is SGHRS, CDR2 YFSETQ, per germline. CDR3 length equals 15 residues. V shed 2 bases and J shed 0 bases, with 11 bases lying between them. This CDR3 is CASSFATGMNTEAFF. CDR3 coding DNA: TGCGCCAGCAGCTTCGCGACAGGTATGAACACTGAAGCTTTCTTT.

The chain uses TRBV5-1 and TRBJ2-1, with 11 bases identical to TRBD2. Germline trimming cut 1 base from V and 3 bases from J; bases unmatched to any gene: 3. Germline V CDR1 and CDR2: SGHRS, YFSETQ. The CDR3 extends over 16 amino acids. The CDR3 protein is CASSLSGTSGYNEQFF. The CDR3, as DNA: TGCGCCAGCAGCTTGTCCGGGACTAGCGGCTACAATGAGCAGTTCTTC.

The gene calls are TRBV5-1 and TRBJ2-7; D gene uncertain. Looked up from germline, CDR1 is SGHRS and CDR2 is YFSETQ. Trimming removed 1 base at V and 2 bases at J, with 7 bases between. This CDR3 has 13 residues. The CDR3 spells CASSLTQTYEQYF. CDR3 DNA sequence: TGCGCCAGCAGCTTGACCCAGACCTACGAGCAGTACTTC.

This clone was found once. The rearrangement uses TRBV29-1 and TRBJ1-1; 9 bases line up with TRBD1. Trimming cost V 8 bases and J 6 bases; bases outside gene matches: 7. The germline V gene has CDR1 SQVTM and CDR2 ANQGSEA. The CDR3 contains 12 residues. The CDR3 region is CSTTGGVSEAFF. The DNA for the CDR3 is TGCAGCACGACAGGGGGAGTGTCTGAAGCTTTCTTT. The full variable domain, with the rest looked up from reference TRBV29-1 and TRBJ1-1, is SAVISQKPSRDICQRGTSLTIQCQVDSQVTMMFWYRQQPGQSLTLIATANQGSEATYESGFVIDKFPISRPNLTFSTLTVSNMSPEDSSIYLCSTTGGVSEAFFGQGTRLTVV.

The chain is built from TRBV6-6 and TRBJ2-1; 9 bases are shared with TRBD1. The J segment lost 2 bases and the V segment lost 6 bases, leaving 2 bases of the junction unmatched. This CDR3 is 14 amino acids long. The germline gives CDR1 MNHNY, CDR2 SVGAGI (reference sequence). The CDR3 bases are TGTGCCAGCAGACAGGGGGCGGCCTACAATGAGCAGTTCTTC. It yields the protein CASRQGAAYNEQFF.

The chain couples TRBV4-1 to TRBJ2-5, with TRBD2 matching 15 bases. The J call may be mistaken, given a closer DNA end match to TRBJ2-7. This CDR3 has 16 residues. Per germline, CDR1 MGHRA and CDR2 YSYEKL. CDR3 sequence: CASSLFGTSGRNEQYF. CDR3 bases: TGCGCCAGCAGCCTGTTCGGGACTAGCGGGAGGAACGAGCAGTACTTC.

The CDR3 is CASSIDPAAGSYNEQFF. The CDR3 nucleotides are TGTGCCAGTAGTATAGATCCAGCCGCGGGCTCCTACAATGAGCAGTTCTTC. The chain recombines TRBV19 with TRBJ2-1; TRBD2 is a possible D gene (5 bases). Germline CDR1 reads LNHDA; CDR2 reads SQIVND (reference sequence). CDR3 length: 17 residues. V lost 0 bases and J lost 0, with 12 bases in between.

V gene TRBV19 combines with J gene TRBJ2-1, with 7 positions matching TRBD1. Germline V gene lookup returns CDR1 LNHDA and CDR2 SQIVND (reference sequence). This CDR3 is built from 15 residues. After removal of 9 bases from V and 5 bases from J, the junction contained 13 bases not matched to a gene. CDR3 sequence (DNA): TGTGCCAGCAACTATCAGGGGGTTAAGGACAATGAGCAGTTCTTC. Translation: CASNYQGVKDNEQFF.

The chain joins TRBV18 to TRBJ1-1, with a possible D match to TRBD1 (6 bases). V was trimmed by 3 bases and J by 2 bases, leaving 13 bases between them. This CDR3 spans 15 amino acids. The germline gives CDR1 KGHSH, CDR2 LQKENI. DNA for the CDR3: TGTGCCAGCTCACCCCGCGGGGGGGCTAACACTGAAGCTTTCTTT. Translated, it gives CASSPRGGANTEAFF.

This clone turned up a few times. In DNA form, the CDR3 reads TGTGCCAGCAGTTATTTTGAGTATGAGCAGTTCTTC. It encodes CASSYFEYEQFF. V and J are TRBV6-5 and TRBJ2-1, with unresolved D. This CDR3 region has 12 residues. Germline CDR1 reads MNHEY; CDR2 reads SVGAGI. V dropped 3 bases and J dropped 8 bases, with 8 bases sitting between them.

The chain carries TRBV21-1 and TRBJ2-1; the DNA was not used to check the table's D call, TRBD2. TRBV21-1 is a pseudogene segment. The CDR3 sequence is 16 residues long. CDR3 nucleotide sequence: TGTGCCAGCAGCAAAGGGACTAGCGGGGGAGGGAATGAGCAGTTCTTC. Translation: CASSKGTSGGGNEQFF.

In its sample, this clone was seen a few times. This chain links TRBV6-5 with TRBJ2-7; D may be TRBD1 (5 bases). CDR1 and CDR2 from the germline V gene are MNHEY and SVGAGI. This CDR3 is built from 14 residues. V lost 6 bases to trimming and J lost 7 bases, with 19 bases between them. The chain's CDR3 is CASSDPIGVGEQYF. CDR3 sequence (DNA): TGTGCCAGCAGCGATCCGATAGGGGTCGGGGAGCAGTACTTC.

This chain uses TRBV7-2 with TRBJ2-3; D perhaps matches TRBD1 (6 bases). Germline-derived CDR1 and CDR2 are SGHTA and FQGNSA. V dropped 4 bases and J dropped 2 bases, with 10 bases sitting between them. The CDR3 is 14 amino acids. DNA for the CDR3: TGTGCCAGCAGCTCGAGGACAGTCACAGATACGCAGTATTTT. The encoded protein is CASSSRTVTDTQYF.

The chain joins TRBV6-5 to TRBJ2-3; possibly TRBD2 for D (5 bases). Germline V gives CDR1 MNHEY, CDR2 SVGAGI. This CDR3 has 15 amino acids. Trimming cost V 6 bases and J 2 bases, with 15 bases left between them. The CDR3 coding sequence is TGTGCCAGCAGAACTTGGAGGATTTTCACAGATACGCAGTATTTT. Translated, it gives CASRTWRIFTDTQYF.